These 32 T cell receptor beta chains share one sample of origin, sequenced in a study of blood T cell repertoires in COVID-19. TCRdb's copy holds only in-frame clones and misses some; the assay was immunoSEQ multiplex PCR. This table has some 250,000 clones, approximately 82% appearing once. The sample was peripheral blood. These receptors came from a woman between 18 and 29 years old with acute or convalescent COVID-19.

The chain couples TRBV27 to TRBJ1-6; D not certain. CDR3 size: 16 residues. Germline CDR1 MNHEY, CDR2 SMNVEV (reference sequence). The V end lost 3 bases, the J end lost 10 bases, and 19 bases lay between the germline ends. CDR3: CASSFMQARRGSPLHF. CDR3 coding DNA: TGTGCCAGCAGTTTTATGCAGGCCAGACGTGGCTCACCCCTCCACTTT.

The chain carries TRBV2 and TRBJ1-5; maybe TRBD1 (5 bases). This CDR3 contains 14 residues. Trimming took off 4 bases at V and 7 bases at J, with 14 bases between the two ends. Germline CDR1 SNHLY, CDR2 FYNNEI. CDR3 coding DNA: TGTGCCAGCAGTGCTCGCAGGGATCGGCAGCCCCAGCATTTT. Its translation is CASSARRDRQPQHF.

The rearrangement joins TRBV27 to TRBJ2-5, with 8 bases that match TRBD2. Trimming at V came to 0 bases and at J to 4 bases, leaving 13 bases not matched to a gene. The CDR3 consists of 18 residues. Germline V lookup: CDR1 MNHEY, CDR2 SMNVEV (reference sequence). Here the CDR3 DNA reads TGTGCCAGCAGTTTATCGTACTCATATCTAGCGGGCGGAGAGACCCAGTACTTC. It specifies CASSLSYSYLAGGETQYF.

The V gene is TRBV3-1 (or the pseudogene TRBV3-2), the J gene TRBJ2-7, with D possibly being TRBD2 (5 bases). Germline CDR1 and CDR2: LGHDT and YNNKEL (reference sequence). This CDR3 has 15 amino acids. The V end lost 1 base, the J end lost 4 bases, and 14 bases lay between the germline ends. This CDR3 reads CASSQGLANTYEQYF. Written as DNA, the CDR3 is TGTGCCAGCAGCCAAGGTTTAGCGAACACTTACGAGCAGTACTTC.

The chain is built from TRBV27 and TRBJ2-2; TRBD1 is a possible D gene (6 bases). This CDR3 region has 14 residues. Germline V lookup: CDR1 MNHEY, CDR2 SMNVEV (reference sequence). V was shortened by 8 bases and J by 1 base, with 11 bases between the two germline ends. CDR3 DNA sequence: TGTGCCAGCGGTTGGACAGTGAACACCGGGGAGCTGTTTTTT. Translation: CASGWTVNTGELFF.

The CDR3 DNA follows: TGTGCCAGCAGCCTACGACTAGCGGAGGTTGAGACCCAGTACTTC. Protein product: CASSLRLAEVETQYF. V is TRBV7-9 and J is TRBJ2-5; 9 bases map to TRBD2. CDR3 length: 15 amino acids. Germline V lookup: CDR1 SEHNR, CDR2 FQNEAQ (reference sequence). The V and J ends lost 5 bases and 5 bases, in that order; junction bases with no gene match: 9.

The chain employs TRBV5-4 and TRBJ2-7; TRBD2 agrees at 7 bases. The germline V gene has CDR1 SGHNT and CDR2 YYREEE (reference sequence). CDR3 size: 18 residues. The ends lost 0 bases at V and 1 base at J; junction bases unmatched: 13. This CDR3 reads CASSLGGVSSGRSYEQYF. CDR3 DNA sequence: TGTGCCAGCAGCTTGGGGGGGGTTTCTAGCGGACGTTCCTACGAGCAGTACTTC. The full variable domain, with the rest looked up from reference TRBV5-4 and TRBJ2-7, is ETGVTQSPTHLIKTRGQQVTLRCSSQSGHNTVSWYQQALGQGPQFIFQYYREEENGRGNFPPRFSGLQFPNYSSELNVNALELDDSALYLCASSLGGVSSGRSYEQYFGPGTRLTVT.

The V gene is TRBV28, the J gene TRBJ2-6; 7 bases fit TRBD1. The CDR3 is 19 residues long. Germline CDR1 is MDHEN and CDR2 is SYDVKM. V shed 2 bases, J shed 1 base, and the junction held 11 bases outside the gene matches. This CDR3 is CASSLRLDRAISGANVLTF. CDR3 nucleotide sequence: TGTGCCAGCAGTTTACGGCTTGACAGGGCCATATCTGGGGCCAACGTCCTGACTTTC.

This clone was picked up a small number of times. The gene calls are TRBV11-2 and TRBJ1-2, with 9 bases aligning to TRBD1. CDR1 is SGHAT, CDR2 FQNNGV, per germline. The CDR3 is 12 amino acids. With 5 bases clipped from V and 11 bases from J, the junction kept 6 bases outside the gene matches. CDR3 in amino acids: CASSAGTGRYTF. DNA for the CDR3: TGTGCCAGCAGCGCCGGGACAGGGAGGTACACCTTC.

The rearrangement joins TRBV30 to TRBJ1-3, with D perhaps TRBD1 (5 bases). This CDR3 is built from 15 residues. The germline CDR1 and CDR2 sequences are GTSNPN and SVGIG (reference sequence). Trimming stripped 2 bases from V and 4 bases from J, with 15 bases between. CDR3 nucleotides: TGTGCCTGGAGTTCCCCCGGGGGGTTCGGAAACACCATATATTTT. Its translation is CAWSSPGGFGNTIYF.

The V call is TRBV6-6, the J call TRBJ2-7; 8 nucleotides line up with TRBD2. The CDR3 consists of 16 residues. Germline CDR1 and CDR2: MNHNY and SVGAGI (reference sequence). Trimming cost V 0 bases and J 5 bases; bases outside gene matches: 9. CDR3 loop: CASSYSVGSGNHEQYF. The CDR3, as DNA: TGTGCCAGCAGTTACTCGGTGGGTAGCGGGAACCACGAGCAGTACTTC.

The gene calls are TRBV6-5 and TRBJ2-1; no definite D call. The V gene's germline CDR1 is MNHEY and CDR2 SVGAGI. The CDR3 runs 13 residues. The V and J ends lost 4 bases and 7 bases respectively, with 11 bases between them. DNA of the CDR3: TGTGCCAGCAGTTCCCAAAATGAGAATGAGCAGTTCTTC. This codes for CASSSQNENEQFF.

This clone was seen once. The gene calls are TRBV6-4 and TRBJ2-1; TRBD2 aligns across 8 bases. This CDR3 is 14 amino acids long. Germline lookup yields CDR1 MRHNA and CDR2 SNTAGT. Trimming removed 4 bases from V and 9 bases from J; junction bases left unmatched: 8. CDR3 nucleotide sequence: TGTGCCAGCAGTGTGGAAGCGGGAGCCGGTGAGCAGTTCTTC. Protein product: CASSVEAGAGEQFF.

The chain carries TRBV27 and TRBJ2-7, with D possibly being TRBD2 (6 bases). The germline V gene has CDR1 MNHEY and CDR2 SMNVEV (reference sequence). Trimming removed 3 bases at V and 7 bases at J, with 13 bases between. This CDR3 is built from 13 residues. The DNA for the CDR3 is TGTGCCAGCAGTTTTAGGAGGGGTGGGGAGCAGTACTTC. Amino acid sequence: CASSFRRGGEQYF.

The chain uses TRBV7-2 and TRBJ2-3, with 7 nucleotides matching TRBD2. The CDR3 has 14 residues. CDR1 is SGHTA and CDR2 is FQGNSA in the germline V gene. V lost 2 bases and J lost 4; bases outside the gene matches: 3. CDR3 amino acids: CASSLNSGPDTQYF. Here the CDR3 DNA reads TGTGCCAGCAGCTTAAATAGCGGGCCAGATACGCAGTATTTT.

The chain couples TRBV19 to TRBJ1-4; D is possibly TRBD1 (6 bases). V lost 5 bases, J lost 0 bases, and 10 bases lay in between. This CDR3 has 15 residues. Germline assignment: CDR1 LNHDA and CDR2 SQIVND (reference sequence). As DNA, the CDR3 is TGTGCCAGTAGTGTAACAGGGACAACTAATGAAAAACTGTTTTTT. It specifies CASSVTGTTNEKLFF.

V and J are TRBV28 and TRBJ1-2; D unclear. V lost 1 base, J lost 2 bases, and 17 bases lay in between. The CDR3 runs to 17 residues. Per the germline V gene, CDR1 is MDHEN and CDR2 is SYDVKM. The CDR3 nucleotides read TGTGCCAGCAGTTTATCCCGGGTTCGGCGGTCAAACTATGGCTACACCTTC. This encodes CASSLSRVRRSNYGYTF.

This clone was recorded once. V gene TRBV9 combines with J gene TRBJ1-6; possible D gene TRBD1, 5 bases. V lost 4 bases, J lost 5 bases, and 19 bases lay in between. The CDR3 sequence is 17 residues long. Per germline, CDR1 SGDLS and CDR2 YYNGEE. The chain's CDR3 is CASSPRRQTENNSPLHF. The DNA for the CDR3 is TGTGCCAGCAGCCCCCGCCGACAGACCGAGAATAATTCACCCCTCCACTTT.

CDR3 amino acids: CASSPLRMTVNYGYTF. CDR3 in DNA: TGTGCCAGCAGTCCCCTACGGATGACAGTTAACTATGGCTACACCTTC. V is TRBV28 and J is TRBJ1-2, with D maybe TRBD1 (5 bases). This CDR3 spans 16 amino acids. Germline CDR1 and CDR2: MDHEN and SYDVKM. Trimming cost V 5 bases and J 1 base, with 17 bases left between them.

The chain has TRBV7-2 and TRBJ2-3; TRBD1 matches at 7 bases. The CDR3 runs 16 residues. The V and J ends lost 5 bases and 1 base, in that order; junction bases with no gene match: 9. The germline V gene encodes CDR1 SGHTA and CDR2 FQGNSA. This chain's CDR3 is CASSPRQGRGTDTQYF. CDR3 coding DNA: TGTGCCAGCAGCCCGCGACAGGGCCGTGGCACAGATACGCAGTATTTT.

The V call is TRBV5-1, the J call TRBJ2-7; 7 positions match TRBD2. Germline V gene lookup returns CDR1 SGHRS and CDR2 YFSETQ. The CDR3 extends over 18 amino acids. Trimming at V came to 0 bases and at J to 5 bases, leaving 17 bases not matched to a gene. CDR3 nucleotide sequence: TGCGCCAGCAGCTTGGGACTCTACGACGGCGGGAGTTGGAACGAGCAGTACTTC. It is translated as CASSLGLYDGGSWNEQYF.

The V gene is TRBV2, the J gene TRBJ1-5; D unclear. CDR1 and CDR2 (germline): SNHLY, FYNNEI. This CDR3 is 11 amino acids long. V was shortened by 6 bases and J by 9 bases, with 9 bases between the two germline ends. The CDR3 DNA is TGTGCCAGCAGGACTCTAGGGCCCCAGCATTTT. Its protein product is CASRTLGPQHF. The full variable domain, with the rest looked up from reference TRBV2 and TRBJ1-5, is EPEVTQTPSHQVTQMGQEVILRCVPISNHLYFYWYRQILGQKVEFLVSFYNNEISEKSEIFDDQFSVERPDGSNFTLKIRSTKLEDSAMYFCASRTLGPQHFGDGTRLSIL.

This sequence joins TRBV18 and TRBJ1-4; D unclear. The CDR3 totals 15 residues. CDR1 and CDR2 (germline): KGHSH, LQKENI. V lost 5 bases and J 1 base, leaving 11 bases between the germline ends. The CDR3 nucleotides read TGTGCCAGCTCATTCAGACGGGGAACTAATGAAAAACTGTTTTTT. This encodes CASSFRRGTNEKLFF.

The rearrangement links TRBV4-3 to TRBJ1-1; TRBD1 might be the D (5 bases). Germline lookup yields CDR1 LGHNA and CDR2 YSLEER. CDR3 length equals 14 residues. Trimming stripped 0 bases from V and 6 bases from J, with 11 bases between. The CDR3 bases are TGCGCCAGCAGCCAAGATCGGGGGAATGCTGAAGCTTTCTTT. Translation gives CASSQDRGNAEAFF.

CDR3 amino acids: CASSFPRNTEAFF. The CDR3, as DNA: TGTGCCAGCAGTTTCCCCAGGAACACTGAAGCTTTCTTT. The chain couples TRBV28 to TRBJ1-1; D not resolved. This CDR3 has 13 residues. CDR1 and CDR2 from the germline V gene are MDHEN and SYDVKM. The ends were cut back, 3 bases at V and 1 base at J, with 6 bases in the middle.

The chain joins TRBV12-3 or TRBV12-4 to TRBJ1-2, with D hard to call. The CDR3 is made up of 11 amino acids. V gave up 8 bases and J gave up 8 bases, with 12 bases separating them. The CDR3: CASRTRKGYTF. The CDR3 DNA reads TGTGCCAGCCGAACCAGAAAGGGCTACACCTTC.

V usage is TRBV29-1 and J usage is TRBJ1-2, with D maybe TRBD1 (5 bases). CDR3 length equals 12 residues. V was clipped by 6 bases and J by 8 bases, with 16 bases between them. Per the germline V gene, CDR1 is SQVTM and CDR2 is ANQGSEA. CDR3 bases: TGCAGCGTCTACTACGGCGGGGACGGCTACACCTTC. It is translated as CSVYYGGDGYTF.

This chain links TRBV6-5 with TRBJ2-7, with 8 bases identical to TRBD1. This CDR3 is 15 amino acids long. With 6 bases clipped from V and 0 bases from J, the junction kept 7 bases outside the gene matches. Germline values: CDR1 MNHEY, CDR2 SVGAGI. CDR3: CASSYRDRLSYEQYF. The CDR3 nucleotides are TGTGCCAGCAGCTACAGGGACAGGCTCTCCTACGAGCAGTACTTC.

This chain connects TRBV18 to TRBJ1-5; 9 bases align to TRBD1. The ends lost 4 bases at V and 2 bases at J; junction bases unmatched: 0. The CDR3 is 14 amino acids. Germline loops: CDR1 KGHSH, CDR2 LQKENI. The CDR3 sequence: CASSRTGGNQPQHF. As DNA, the CDR3 is TGTGCCAGCTCACGGACAGGGGGCAATCAGCCCCAGCATTTT.

The V call is TRBV12-3 or TRBV12-4, the J call TRBJ2-7; D possibly corresponds to TRBD2 (5 bases). V was clipped by 3 bases and J by 5 bases, with 11 bases between them. The CDR3 is made up of 13 amino acids. CDR3 in DNA: TGTGCCAGCAGTTTGGCGGGTCGGGACGAGCAGTACTTC. Its protein is CASSLAGRDEQYF.

This clone was recorded a few times. Other DNA sequences in this sample translate to the same CDR3. The chain employs TRBV5-1 and TRBJ1-1; TRBD1 aligns across 7 bases. The V segment lost 1 base and the J segment 0 bases; nucleotides outside the gene matches: 3. This CDR3 has 15 residues. Germline assignment: CDR1 SGHRS and CDR2 YFSETQ. The CDR3 coding sequence is TGCGCCAGCAGCTTGACGGGGACAGTGAACACTGAAGCTTTCTTT. Its protein is CASSLTGTVNTEAFF.

The chain has TRBV6-5 and TRBJ2-1; 7 nucleotides agree with TRBD2. CDR1 is MNHEY, CDR2 SVGAGI, per germline. The CDR3 sequence is 12 residues long. V shed 8 bases, J shed 7 bases, and the junction held 5 bases outside the gene matches. CDR3: CASDGRRNEQFF. CDR3 DNA: TGTGCCAGCGACGGGAGGAGGAATGAGCAGTTCTTC.